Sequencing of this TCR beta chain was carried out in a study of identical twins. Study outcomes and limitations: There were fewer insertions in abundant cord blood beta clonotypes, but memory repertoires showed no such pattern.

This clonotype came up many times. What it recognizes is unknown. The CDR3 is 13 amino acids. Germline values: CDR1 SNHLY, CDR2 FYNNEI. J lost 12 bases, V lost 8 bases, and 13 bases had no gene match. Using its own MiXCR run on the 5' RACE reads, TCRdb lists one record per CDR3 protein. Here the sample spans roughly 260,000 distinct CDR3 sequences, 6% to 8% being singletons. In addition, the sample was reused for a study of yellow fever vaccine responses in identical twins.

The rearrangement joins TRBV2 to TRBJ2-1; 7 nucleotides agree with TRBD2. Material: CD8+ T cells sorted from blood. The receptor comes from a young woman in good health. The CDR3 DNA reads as TGTGCCAGCGTTGCGGTAGCGGGCGGCGGGCAGTTCTTC. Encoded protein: CASVAVAGGGQFF.